The sequence of this TCR beta chain was determined in a study of T cell repertoires in cytomegalovirus infection. TCRdb reprocessed the reads with MiXCR, giving one entry per CDR3 protein. Of about 680,000 distinct CDR3 sequences listed, approximately 24% are singletons. Ten or more counts support this clonotype. This CDR3 contains 14 residues. From germline, CDR1 is SNHLY and CDR2 FYNNEI. V lost 7 bases and J lost 0, with 7 bases in between. This receptor was identified in a human donor in good health (CMV status not recorded). Some clones in this sample may be carry-over from other donors' samples. The sequenced sample was CD8+ T cells from PBMCs. The chain carries TRBV2 and TRBJ2-6, with D uncertain. DNA for the CDR3: TGTGCCAGCACGGAGTTCTCTGGGGCCAACGTCCTGACTTTC. Encoded protein: CASTEFSGANVLTF.